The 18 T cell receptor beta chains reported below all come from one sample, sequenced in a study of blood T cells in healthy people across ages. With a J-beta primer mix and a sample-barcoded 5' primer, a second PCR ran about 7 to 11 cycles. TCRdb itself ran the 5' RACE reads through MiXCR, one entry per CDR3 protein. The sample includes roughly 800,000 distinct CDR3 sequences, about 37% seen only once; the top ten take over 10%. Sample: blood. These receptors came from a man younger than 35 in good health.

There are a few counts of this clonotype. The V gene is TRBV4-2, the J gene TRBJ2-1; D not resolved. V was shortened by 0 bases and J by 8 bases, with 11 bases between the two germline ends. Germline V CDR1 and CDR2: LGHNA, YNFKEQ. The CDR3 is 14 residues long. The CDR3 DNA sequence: TGTGCCAGCAGCCAAGATTTAGGGTCCCATGAGCAGTTCTTC. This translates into CASSQDLGSHEQFF.

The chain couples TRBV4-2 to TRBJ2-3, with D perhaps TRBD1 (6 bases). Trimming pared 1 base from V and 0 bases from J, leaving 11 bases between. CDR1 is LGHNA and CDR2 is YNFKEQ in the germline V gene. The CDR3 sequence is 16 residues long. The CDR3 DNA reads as TGTGCCAGCAGCCAAGGACAGGCTTTCAGCACAGATACGCAGTATTTT. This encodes CASSQGQAFSTDTQYF.

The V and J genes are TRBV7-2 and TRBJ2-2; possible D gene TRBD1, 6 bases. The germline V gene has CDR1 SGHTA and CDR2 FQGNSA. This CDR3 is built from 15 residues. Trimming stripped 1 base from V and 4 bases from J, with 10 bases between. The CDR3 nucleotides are TGTGCCAGCAGCTTAGAGGGACACTTCACCGGGGAGCTGTTTTTT. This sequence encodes CASSLEGHFTGELFF.

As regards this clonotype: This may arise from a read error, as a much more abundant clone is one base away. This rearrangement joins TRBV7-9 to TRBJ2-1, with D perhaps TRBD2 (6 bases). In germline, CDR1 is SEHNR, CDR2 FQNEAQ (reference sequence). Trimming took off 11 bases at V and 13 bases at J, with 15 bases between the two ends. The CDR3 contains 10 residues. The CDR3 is CAGSRGIQFF. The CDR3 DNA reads TGTGCCGGCTCGCGGGGAATCCAGTTCTTC.

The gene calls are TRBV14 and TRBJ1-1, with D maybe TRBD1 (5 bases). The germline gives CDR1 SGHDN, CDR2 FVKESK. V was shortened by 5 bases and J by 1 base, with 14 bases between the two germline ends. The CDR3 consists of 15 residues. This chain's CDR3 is CASSGRARGNTEAFF. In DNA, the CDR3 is TGTGCCAGCAGCGGACGGGCGAGGGGGAACACTGAAGCTTTCTTT.

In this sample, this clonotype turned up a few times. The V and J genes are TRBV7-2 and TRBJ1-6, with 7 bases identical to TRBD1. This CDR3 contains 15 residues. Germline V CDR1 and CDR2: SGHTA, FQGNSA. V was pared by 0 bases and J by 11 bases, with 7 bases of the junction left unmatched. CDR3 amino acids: CASSLADRVRAPLHF. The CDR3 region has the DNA TGTGCCAGCAGCTTAGCAGACAGGGTTCGGGCACCCCTCCACTTT.

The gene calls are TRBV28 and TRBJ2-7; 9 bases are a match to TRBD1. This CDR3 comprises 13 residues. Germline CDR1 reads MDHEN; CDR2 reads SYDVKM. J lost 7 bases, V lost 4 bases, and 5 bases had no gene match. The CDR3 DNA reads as TGTGCCAGCAGTTCCGGGACAGGGTGGGAGCAGTACTTC. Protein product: CASSSGTGWEQYF.

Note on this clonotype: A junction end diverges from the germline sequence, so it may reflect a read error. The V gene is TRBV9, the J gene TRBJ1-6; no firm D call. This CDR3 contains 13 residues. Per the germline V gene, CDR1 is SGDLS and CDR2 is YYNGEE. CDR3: CAGSVEMAGPLHF. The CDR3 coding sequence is TGTGCCGGCAGCGTAGAAATGGCGGGGCCCCTCCACTTT.

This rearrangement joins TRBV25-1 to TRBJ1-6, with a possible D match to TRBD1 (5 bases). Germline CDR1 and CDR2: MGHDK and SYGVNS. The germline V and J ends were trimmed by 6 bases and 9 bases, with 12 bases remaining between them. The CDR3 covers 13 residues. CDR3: CASRTDGVSPLHF. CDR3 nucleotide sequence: TGTGCCAGCAGGACAGATGGTGTTTCACCCCTCCACTTT. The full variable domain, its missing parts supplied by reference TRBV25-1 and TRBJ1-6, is EADIYQTPRYLVIGTGKKITLECSQTMGHDKMYWYQQDPGMELHLIHYSYGVNSTEKGDLSSESTVSRIRTEHFPLTLESARPSHTSQYLCASRTDGVSPLHFGNGTRLTVT.

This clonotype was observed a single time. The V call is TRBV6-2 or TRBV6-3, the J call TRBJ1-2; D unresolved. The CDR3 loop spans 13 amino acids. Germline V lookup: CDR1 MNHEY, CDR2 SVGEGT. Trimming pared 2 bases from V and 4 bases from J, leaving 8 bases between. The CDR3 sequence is CASSYVGGYGYTF. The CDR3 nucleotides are TGTGCCAGCAGTTACGTGGGCGGCTATGGCTACACCTTC.

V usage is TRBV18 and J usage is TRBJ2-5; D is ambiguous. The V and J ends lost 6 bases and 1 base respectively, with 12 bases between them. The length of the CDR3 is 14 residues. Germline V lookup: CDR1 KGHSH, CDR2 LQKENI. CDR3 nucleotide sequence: TGTGCCAGCTCGCCAAGGGCTACCCAAGAGACCCAGTACTTC. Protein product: CASSPRATQETQYF.

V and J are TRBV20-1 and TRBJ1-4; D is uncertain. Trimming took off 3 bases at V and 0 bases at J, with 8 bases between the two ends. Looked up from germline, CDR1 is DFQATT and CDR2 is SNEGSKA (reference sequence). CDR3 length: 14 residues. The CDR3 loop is CSASLPPTNEKLFF. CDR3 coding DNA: TGCAGTGCTAGTCTTCCCCCAACTAATGAAAAACTGTTTTTT.

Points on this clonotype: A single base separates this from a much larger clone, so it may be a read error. CDR3 bases: TGCAGTGCTAGGCCACCATCCCGTAGGGGCAGGAACTACGAGCAGTACTTC. This codes for CSARPPSRRGRNYEQYF. The chain links TRBV20-1 to TRBJ2-7, with D possibly TRBD1 on 5 matching bases. CDR3 length: 17 amino acids. V was shortened by 3 bases and J by 3 bases, with 24 bases between the two germline ends. The germline gives CDR1 DFQATT, CDR2 SNEGSKA (reference sequence).

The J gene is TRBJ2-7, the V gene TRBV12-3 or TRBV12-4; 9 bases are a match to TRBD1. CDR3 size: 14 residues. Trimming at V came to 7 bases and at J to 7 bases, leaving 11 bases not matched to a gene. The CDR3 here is CASTWDRDGNEQYF. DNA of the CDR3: TGTGCCAGCACTTGGGACAGGGATGGTAATGAGCAGTACTTC.

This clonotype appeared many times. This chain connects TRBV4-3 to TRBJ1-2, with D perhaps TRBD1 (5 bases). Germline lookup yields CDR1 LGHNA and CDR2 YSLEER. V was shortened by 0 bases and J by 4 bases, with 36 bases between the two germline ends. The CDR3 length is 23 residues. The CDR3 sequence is CASSQDFARIWGGLTTSGYGYTF. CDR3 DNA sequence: TGCGCCAGCAGCCAAGATTTCGCCCGAATCTGGGGGGGACTTACCACGTCGGGCTATGGCTACACCTTC.

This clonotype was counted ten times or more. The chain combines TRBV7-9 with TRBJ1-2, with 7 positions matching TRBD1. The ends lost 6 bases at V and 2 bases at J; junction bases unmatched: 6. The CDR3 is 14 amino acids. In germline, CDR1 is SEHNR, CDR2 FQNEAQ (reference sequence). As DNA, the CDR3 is TGTGCCAGCAGTCAAACGGGACAGAACTATGGCTACACCTTC. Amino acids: CASSQTGQNYGYTF.

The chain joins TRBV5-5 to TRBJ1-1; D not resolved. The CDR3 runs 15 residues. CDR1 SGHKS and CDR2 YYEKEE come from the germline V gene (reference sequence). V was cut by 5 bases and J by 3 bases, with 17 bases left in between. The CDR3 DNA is TGTGCCAGCAGGTTCCGACTTATGGACTACACTGAAGCTTTCTTT. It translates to CASRFRLMDYTEAFF.

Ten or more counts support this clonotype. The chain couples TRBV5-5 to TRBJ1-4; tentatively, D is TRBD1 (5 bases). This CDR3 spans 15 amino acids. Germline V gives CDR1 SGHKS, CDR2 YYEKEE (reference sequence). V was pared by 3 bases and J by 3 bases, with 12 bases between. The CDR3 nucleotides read TGTGCCAGCAGCTCCGCGGGACGGCCTAATGAAAAACTGTTTTTT. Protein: CASSSAGRPNEKLFF. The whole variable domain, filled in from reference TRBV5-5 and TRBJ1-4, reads DAGVTQSPTHLIKTRGQQVTLRCSPISGHKSVSWYQQVLGQGPQFIFQYYEKEERGRGNFPDRFSARQFPNYSSELNVNALLLGDSALYLCASSSAGRPNEKLFFGSGTQLSVL.